Each of the 6 T cell receptor beta chains below was sequenced from the same sample in a study of shared clonotypes between healthy human individuals. Repertoires were generated with immunoSEQ multiplex PCR, while TCRdb's copy carries only in-frame clones and drops some. The repertoire includes approximately 2.5 million clones, 93% of them detected once, and roughly 0.36% sits in the top ten. Sample: naive CD4+ T cells from PBMCs. Subset meaning: CD45RA+ positively selected. The receptors were sampled from a man between 18 and 35 years old in good health. Some clones in this sample may be carry-over from other donors' samples.

The chain is built from TRBV6-1 and TRBJ1-2, with D possibly TRBD1 on 5 matching bases. V lost 4 bases to trimming and J lost 4 bases, with 7 bases between them. The CDR3 loop spans 12 amino acids. Per the germline V gene, CDR1 is MNHNS and CDR2 is SASEGT. The CDR3 reads CASSVGGYGYTF. CDR3 bases: TGTGCCAGCAGTGTGGGGGGCTATGGCTACACCTTC.

This clone was found once. This chain uses TRBV6-1 with TRBJ1-2; D not resolved. CDR1 and CDR2 (germline): MNHNS, SASEGT. The length of the CDR3 is 11 residues. V shed 7 bases and J shed 2 bases, with 5 bases lying between them. The CDR3 DNA reads TGTGCCAGCACCGGGAACTATGGCTACACCTTC. Protein sequence: CASTGNYGYTF.

This chain's CDR3 is CASSPIRQGTYEQYF. The CDR3 DNA is TGTGCCAGCAGCCCAATCCGGCAGGGGACCTACGAGCAGTACTTC. J is TRBJ2-7 and V is TRBV11-2; possibly TRBD1 for D (6 bases). The V gene lost 5 bases and the J gene lost 2 bases, with 16 bases spanning the gap. The CDR3 totals 15 residues. Germline-derived CDR1 and CDR2 are SGHAT and FQNNGV.

The V gene is TRBV10-3, the J gene TRBJ2-1, with 13 bases lining up with TRBD2. This CDR3 region has 17 residues. Per germline, CDR1 ENHRY and CDR2 SYGVKD. V was pared by 7 bases and J by 6 bases, with 12 bases of the junction left unmatched. CDR3 DNA: TGTGCCATCACGGATGAGGGGGGACTAGCGGGATCCAATGAGCAGTTCTTC. It encodes CAITDEGGLAGSNEQFF.

The rearrangement links TRBV6-6 to TRBJ1-2, with TRBD1 matching 9 bases. Trimming took 5 bases from V and 2 from J; bases not matched to a gene: 3. This CDR3 contains 14 residues. The germline V gene encodes CDR1 MNHNY and CDR2 SVGAGI (reference sequence). CDR3 sequence: CASSEGQGNYGYTF. The CDR3, as DNA: TGTGCCAGCAGTGAGGGACAGGGAAACTATGGCTACACCTTC.

V usage is TRBV19 and J usage is TRBJ1-3; 10 bases match TRBD1. V lost 3 bases and J lost 4; bases outside the gene matches: 6. The CDR3 is 16 residues long. From germline, CDR1 is LNHDA and CDR2 SQIVND (reference sequence). In DNA form, the CDR3 reads TGTGCCAGTAGTATCCTCGGGACAGGGGACGGAAACACCATATATTTT. Amino acid sequence: CASSILGTGDGNTIYF.